The 29 T cell receptor beta chains given below trace back to one sample, sequenced in a study of TIL therapy for anti-PD-1-resistant metastatic lung cancer. Time point denoted: pre-treatment sample, taken before nivolumab and TIL therapy. The immunoSEQ assay was v3. Here immunoSEQ multiplex PCR was the method, and the copy in TCRdb shows in-frame clones only, minus some. The data show about 18,000 clones, about four fifths seen once. The material sequenced was blood, taken at baseline. The receptors derive from a person aged 25-85 years with non-small cell lung cancer.

In its sample, this clone was seen a few times. The chain employs TRBV29-1 and TRBJ1-1; D uncertain. Germline lookup yields CDR1 SQVTM and CDR2 ANQGSEA. The CDR3 sequence is 13 residues long. CDR3 in DNA: TGCACCATTTCGGCGAGCAGCAACACTGAAGCTTTCTTT. It translates to CTISASSNTEAFF.

The rearrangement links TRBV28 to TRBJ2-3, with 13 bases aligning to TRBD2. Germline CDR1 and CDR2: MDHEN and SYDVKM. The J segment lost 6 bases and the V segment lost 5 bases, leaving 8 bases of the junction unmatched. The CDR3 consists of 16 residues. The CDR3 DNA is TGTGCCAGCAGTGTCGGACTAGCGGGAGTGGGCGATACGCAGTATTTT. Protein sequence: CASSVGLAGVGDTQYF.

The rearrangement uses TRBV9 and TRBJ2-3; D unresolved. CDR3 length equals 12 residues. V gave up 3 bases and J gave up 8 bases, with 10 bases separating them. The germline CDR1 and CDR2 sequences are SGDLS and YYNGEE. The CDR3 loop is CASSAAEGTQYF. Here the CDR3 DNA reads TGTGCCAGCAGCGCCGCGGAAGGTACGCAGTATTTT.

This chain connects TRBV29-1 to TRBJ1-2; perhaps TRBD1 as D (5 bases). The CDR3 is made up of 13 amino acids. CDR1 SQVTM and CDR2 ANQGSEA come from the germline V gene. V lost 4 bases to trimming and J lost 8 bases, with 17 bases between them. As DNA, the CDR3 is TGCAGCGTTGGGGGTTGGGACGGAGGAGGCTACACCTTC. As protein: CSVGGWDGGGYTF.

This clone has only a few counts. The chain recombines TRBV5-1 with TRBJ2-7; 7 bases are a match to TRBD1. The CDR3 runs 14 residues. The V gene end was trimmed by 0 bases and the J gene end by 4 bases; junction bases not matched to a gene: 4. Looked up from germline, CDR1 is SGHRS and CDR2 is YFSETQ. The chain's CDR3 is CASSLDRGTYEQYF. In nucleotides, the CDR3 is TGCGCCAGCAGCTTGGACAGGGGAACGTACGAGCAGTACTTC.

The genes are TRBV14 and TRBJ2-3, with D unresolved. V was shortened by 4 bases and J by 3 bases, with 11 bases between the two germline ends. The CDR3 has 14 amino acids. Germline V gene lookup returns CDR1 SGHDN and CDR2 FVKESK. The CDR3 DNA is TGTGCCAGCAGCCCTTCCCGTTTAACAGATACGCAGTATTTT. The encoded protein is CASSPSRLTDTQYF.

This rearrangement joins TRBV7-2 to TRBJ2-3; 9 bases map to TRBD2. This CDR3 has 14 residues. V dropped 8 bases and J dropped 7; count of bases not matched to a gene: 10. Germline-derived CDR1 and CDR2 are SGHTA and FQGNSA. CDR3 sequence (DNA): TGTGCCAGCTGCGCTAGCGGGGCGGGTTATACGCAGTATTTT. Translated: CASCASGAGYTQYF.

The J gene is TRBJ2-5, the V gene TRBV6-6; either TRBD1 or TRBD2 may supply D (6 bases each). CDR1 is MNHNY and CDR2 is SVGAGI in the germline V gene (reference sequence). V was trimmed by 0 bases and J by 11 bases, leaving 10 bases between them. The CDR3 length is 12 residues. The CDR3: CASSYSRDNQYF. In nucleotides, the CDR3 is TGTGCCAGCAGTTACTCGCGGGACAATCAGTACTTC.

This chain connects TRBV25-1 to TRBJ2-3; unclear D gene. Germline V gives CDR1 MGHDK, CDR2 SYGVNS. Trimming cost V 5 bases and J 5 bases, with 14 bases left between them. This CDR3 region has 14 residues. CDR3 DNA: TGTGCCAGCAGTCTCGAAGGTGGCGGAGATACGCAGTATTTT. Protein sequence: CASSLEGGGDTQYF.

The chain is built from TRBV6-1 and TRBJ1-5; 7 bases align to TRBD1. CDR3 length equals 14 residues. Germline assignment: CDR1 MNHNS and CDR2 SASEGT. The ends lost 2 bases at V and 7 bases at J; junction bases unmatched: 5. The CDR3 spells CASSEQGGQQPQHF. Written as DNA, the CDR3 is TGTGCCAGCAGTGAACAGGGGGGCCAGCAGCCCCAGCATTTT.

V is TRBV28 and J is TRBJ1-2, with D perhaps TRBD1 (5 bases). The CDR3 has 17 residues. Germline V gene data show CDR1 as MDHEN and CDR2 as SYDVKM. The V gene lost 5 bases and the J gene lost 1 base, with 20 bases spanning the gap. The CDR3 nucleotides read TGTGCCAGCAGTCATCTCCGAGACAGCAAGCTTAACTATGGCTACACCTTC. It specifies CASSHLRDSKLNYGYTF.

As DNA, the CDR3 is TGCGCCAGCAGCTTCACCGGGACACCTGAAGAGACCCAGTACTTC. Its protein is CASSFTGTPEETQYF. The chain has TRBV5-1 and TRBJ2-5; D is possibly TRBD1 (6 bases). V lost 2 bases and J 3 bases, leaving 14 bases between the germline ends. This CDR3 has 15 amino acids. The germline V gene encodes CDR1 SGHRS and CDR2 YFSETQ.

The genes are TRBV19 and TRBJ2-7; D unclear. The CDR3 is made up of 15 amino acids. V dropped 1 base and J dropped 0 bases, with 10 bases sitting between them. CDR1 is LNHDA and CDR2 is SQIVND in the germline V gene (reference sequence). The CDR3 loop reads CASSIGAHSSYEQYF. CDR3 sequence (DNA): TGTGCCAGTAGTATAGGAGCGCATAGCTCCTACGAGCAGTACTTC.

This chain links TRBV28 with TRBJ1-2; D remains ambiguous. Germline V lookup: CDR1 MDHEN, CDR2 SYDVKM. The CDR3 is made up of 12 amino acids. Trimming took off 7 bases at V and 4 bases at J, with 10 bases between the two ends. This chain's CDR3 is CASNQSGYGYTF. The CDR3 coding sequence is TGTGCCAGCAATCAGTCGGGCTATGGCTACACCTTC.

V and J are TRBV19 and TRBJ2-2; 7 bases match TRBD1. This CDR3 is 15 amino acids long. Germline V gene data show CDR1 as LNHDA and CDR2 as SQIVND (reference sequence). V lost 6 bases to trimming and J lost 3 bases; unmatched junction nucleotides: 7. The CDR3 protein is CASSRTGADTGELFF. In DNA form, the CDR3 reads TGTGCCAGTAGCCGAACAGGGGCCGACACCGGGGAGCTGTTTTTT.

V and J are TRBV27 and TRBJ1-2, with D possibly matching TRBD1 (6 bases). The V end lost 6 bases, the J end lost 4 bases, and 15 bases lay between the germline ends. This CDR3 has 14 amino acids. CDR1 and CDR2 from the germline V gene are MNHEY and SMNVEV (reference sequence). For the CDR3, the DNA is TGTGCCAGCAGCCCCGGGGGGGGGCCCTATGGCTACACCTTC. It yields the protein CASSPGGGPYGYTF.

V is TRBV7-3 and J is TRBJ2-1; 9 bases line up with TRBD2. The CDR3 consists of 15 residues. Losses at the gene ends were 2 bases for V and 8 bases for J; bases not matched to a gene: 7. Germline-derived CDR1 and CDR2 are SGHTA and FQGTGA. The CDR3: CASSLVLAGYDEQFF. As DNA, the CDR3 is TGTGCCAGCAGCTTAGTCCTAGCGGGATACGATGAGCAGTTCTTC.

This clone was observed a few times. This sequence joins TRBV28 and TRBJ1-1; D might be TRBD1 (6 bases). From germline, CDR1 is MDHEN and CDR2 SYDVKM. This CDR3 region has 14 residues. V gave up 1 base and J gave up 5 bases, with 11 bases separating them. CDR3 residues: CASSLSGEGTEAFF. Here the CDR3 DNA reads TGTGCCAGCAGTTTATCAGGGGAGGGGACTGAAGCTTTCTTT. Combining the CDR3 with reference TRBV28 and TRBJ1-1 gives the whole variable domain DVKVTQSSRYLVKRTGEKVFLECVQDMDHENMFWYRQDPGLGLRLIYFSYDVKMKEKGDIPEGYSVSREKKERFSLILESASTNQTSMYLCASSLSGEGTEAFFGQGTRLTVV.

The chain uses TRBV28 and TRBJ2-7; the D is unclear. Trimming left V 6 bases short and J 2 bases short, with 17 bases between. The CDR3 has 15 amino acids. Germline CDR1 is MDHEN and CDR2 is SYDVKM. CDR3 sequence: CASSLRASSAYEQYF. For the CDR3, the DNA is TGTGCCAGCAGCTTAAGGGCCTCGTCGGCCTACGAGCAGTACTTC.

V is TRBV11-1 and J is TRBJ1-6; D is possibly TRBD1 (5 bases). The CDR3 contains 15 residues. Germline V gene data show CDR1 as SGHAT and CDR2 as FQDESV (reference sequence). V was cut by 8 bases and J by 0 bases, with 11 bases left in between. The CDR3 loop is CASAWGSSYNSPLHF. The CDR3 DNA is TGTGCCAGCGCCTGGGGGAGCTCCTATAATTCACCCCTCCACTTT.

The rearrangement uses TRBV7-2 and TRBJ1-5; unclear D gene. The V end was cut by 5 bases, the J end by 0 bases, with 5 bases between. The CDR3 loop spans 13 amino acids. CDR1 and CDR2 (germline): SGHTA, FQGNSA. The CDR3 DNA sequence: TGTGCCAGCAGCCGCAATAGCAATCAGCCCCAGCATTTT. Protein: CASSRNSNQPQHF.

The chain employs TRBV11-2 and TRBJ1-1; no definite D call. The germline V and J ends were trimmed by 0 bases and 5 bases, with 13 bases remaining between them. There are 15 residues in the CDR3. CDR1 SGHAT and CDR2 FQNNGV come from the germline V gene. The CDR3 is CASSLDASDGTEAFF. The CDR3 DNA follows: TGTGCCAGCAGCTTAGATGCCAGCGACGGGACTGAAGCTTTCTTT.

The rearrangement links TRBV28 to TRBJ1-5; D call uncertain. The ends were cut back, 5 bases at V and 1 base at J, with 12 bases in the middle. There are 15 residues in the CDR3. Per the germline V gene, CDR1 is MDHEN and CDR2 is SYDVKM. The CDR3 coding sequence is TGTGCCAGCAGTCCGGACCTCTGGAGCAATCAGCCCCAGCATTTT. Amino acid sequence: CASSPDLWSNQPQHF.

This sequence joins TRBV6-5 and TRBJ1-2, with D possibly TRBD1 on 6 matching bases. V lost 10 bases, J lost 2 bases, and 17 bases lay in between. Germline values: CDR1 MNHEY, CDR2 SVGAGI. This CDR3 is 14 amino acids long. The CDR3 spells CATVEPTGNYGYTF. The CDR3 DNA follows: TGTGCCACCGTTGAGCCCACAGGGAACTATGGCTACACCTTC.

The rearrangement joins TRBV11-2 to TRBJ1-2; unclear D gene. The CDR3 has 15 residues. Deletions cut 3 bases from V and 7 bases from J, with 18 bases between. Germline CDR1 is SGHAT and CDR2 is FQNNGV. This CDR3 is CASSFFADSLGGYTF. The DNA for the CDR3 is TGTGCCAGCAGCTTTTTCGCAGACTCCTTAGGTGGCTACACCTTC.

V is TRBV9 and J is TRBJ2-3; D is perhaps TRBD2 (7 bases). The germline V and J ends were trimmed by 0 bases and 1 base, with 15 bases remaining between them. CDR3 length: 17 residues. Looked up from germline, CDR1 is SGDLS and CDR2 is YYNGEE. The CDR3 DNA follows: TGTGCCAGCAGCGTAGGAGTGTGGGAGGGGGGCACAGATACGCAGTATTTT. This gives the protein CASSVGVWEGGTDTQYF.

This clone has a handful of counts. The chain is built from TRBV27 and TRBJ2-7; 8 nucleotides agree with TRBD1. V trimming: 7 bases; J trimming: 2 bases; junction bases outside the gene matches: 10. CDR3 length equals 15 residues. CDR1 and CDR2 from the germline V gene are MNHEY and SMNVEV (reference sequence). CDR3: CASTRGRGQTYEQYF. Here the CDR3 DNA reads TGTGCCAGCACCCGTGGCAGGGGGCAGACCTACGAGCAGTACTTC.

CDR3 DNA sequence: TGTGCCAGCAGGATAGGTAATACGCAGTATTTT. As protein: CASRIGNTQYF. The rearrangement uses TRBV6-5 and TRBJ2-3, with unresolved D. Between the trimmed V and J ends, which lost 6 bases and 7 bases, there was a span of 8 bases. This CDR3 has 11 residues. Germline V lookup: CDR1 MNHEY, CDR2 SVGAGI.

This chain connects TRBV6-6 to TRBJ2-3; D not resolved. CDR3 length: 12 amino acids. Germline CDR1 and CDR2: MNHNY and SVGAGI (reference sequence). V lost 2 bases, J lost 6 bases, and 6 bases lay in between. CDR3 sequence: CASSYPSDTQYF. In nucleotides, the CDR3 is TGTGCCAGCAGTTACCCTAGTGATACGCAGTATTTT.